This record looks at one TCR beta chain sequence and its context. This clone was observed once. The clone's antigen remains unknown. Base quality data are lacking; no much larger clone is found one base away. This entry is derived from a study of identifying expanded T cells in peripheral blood (dated by TCRdb to 2018 to 2020). Background for the entire study: Four technical replicates, made by sequencing separate aliquots from the same pool of genomic DNA, were compared pairwise.

The germline V gene encodes CDR1 LGHNA and CDR2 YSLEER. Counted from cysteine to phenylalanine, this CDR3 has 13 amino acids. The DNA shown is the 39-base CDR3, in frame from base 1. Trimming takes 5 bases off V and 6 bases off J; junction bases not matched to a gene: 3. General findings and caveats noted by the study authors: Across all healthy donors, variance in clone template counts between approximately 2-week samples was found to increase significantly with total template count. Both the number of clones called differentially abundant and the false-positive rate were significantly reduced by the beta-binomial model across all healthy-donor time intervals. Between technical replicates the binomial model flagged about 1.2 differentially abundant clones, whereas over two weeks the binomial model flagged about 15 and over approximately four weeks approximately 20. The authors expected biological variance in healthy repertoires might increase further over much longer intervals such as months to years.

TCRbeta CDR3 regions were profiled by bias-controlled multiplex PCR amplification of genomic DNA with the immunoSEQ Assay. In the original analysis: To quantify the absolute abundance of each unique TCRbeta CDR3 region, the sequences were collapsed and filtered. Differential abundance was tested with two models: a binomial (Fisher-equivalent) model and a beta-binomial model that adds time-dependent variance fitted from healthy donors. Clones with fewer than 5 combined templates were excluded, and clones with Benjamini-Hochberg FDR below 0.01 were called differentially abundant. Using the form v = (b*log(k)+a)^2, the beta-binomial variance was modeled as a function of the total template count across the two samples. Sourced from immuneACCESS, this table was stored by TCRdb with only in-frame sequences that have V and J called. A share of the clones is absent; for the studies checked, an unresolved V gene accounts for under half, and the remainder has no known explanation. Clone size and V and J calls were adopted from that table, with D and trimming inferred from the DNA. For this sample the table gives 65,000 to 95,000 clones, of which over 80% were detected only once. The biggest ten clones account for roughly a fifth of the sample.

During the collection period, no infections or other immune events were recorded for the healthy donors. To calibrate time-dependent variance in a beta-binomial model of T-cell clone differential abundance, blood repertoires from healthy donors were used as a training cohort. The training cohort comprised roughly ten healthy donors, 3 female and 7 male. On average the donors were approximately 43 years old, and their ages spanned about 29 to 64 years. Whole blood, obtained from a commercial supplier, was collected from each healthy donor at three time points spaced approximately two weeks apart. For immunosequencing, genomic DNA was extracted from whole blood that had not been sorted.

The chain is made from TRBV4-3 and TRBJ2-3; a stretch of 9 junction bases matches TRBD1. Sequences were obtained from blood. This clonotype was obtained from a person between 18 and 75 years old in good health. At the DNA level, the sequence is TGCGCCAGCAGCGGGACAGGGAGGGATACGCAGTATTTT. Translated, it gives CASSGTGRDTQYF.